This T cell receptor (beta chain) was sequenced during a study of shared clonotypes between healthy human individuals. Overall study: There were three CD4 naive, three CD4 memory, two CD8 naive and one CD8 memory plates per donor.

The CDR3 spans 13 residues. Germline V lookup: CDR1 SGHAT, CDR2 FQNNGV. V lost 8 bases to trimming and J lost 5 bases, with 15 bases between them. TCRdb's copy holds only in-frame clones and misses some; the assay was immunoSEQ multiplex PCR. There are 640,000 or so clones in the sample; 60% to 80% occur only once, and around 2% lies in the top ten. Recent acute infections and vaccinations were absent in the healthy HIV-negative adult donors. Within Nashville, Tennessee resided all donors, each a Caucasian adult. Splitting of CD4+ cells produced CD45RA+ naive and CD45RA-negative memory subsets. The specimen sequenced was memory CD4+ T cells sorted from blood. Subset indicated: CD45RA-negative fraction. The clonotype was recovered from a woman younger than 45 in good health. The rearrangement links TRBV11-2 to TRBJ2-5; no reliable D call. The DNA for the CDR3 is TGTGCCAGCTCAAGATCCATGGAGGAGACCCAGTACTTC. Its protein is CASSRSMEETQYF.